The T cell receptor (beta chain) under discussion was sequenced for a study of response to subunit inactivated influenza vaccine. Study-wide findings and caveats: Every seasonal influenza vaccination brings in few new T cells, the authors suggested.

TCRdb recomputed calls from the RT-PCR reads with MiXCR, one row per CDR3 protein. The sample comprises approximately 570,000 distinct CDR3 sequences, roughly 8.2% of which are singletons, and approximately 13% rests with the top ten. V was trimmed by 6 bases and J by 4 bases, leaving 15 bases between them. The CDR3 extends over 14 amino acids. The germline CDR1 and CDR2 sequences are DFQATT and SNEGSKA (reference sequence). On this clonotype: Its target is unknown.

The chain uses TRBV20-1 and TRBJ1-4; D call uncertain. The receptor was isolated from a man aged 45-69 years who received an inactivated influenza vaccine. The starting material was PBMCs from blood, obtained less than 30 months after vaccination. CDR3 sequence: CSAKPTSINEKLFF. The DNA for the CDR3 is TGCAGTGCGAAACCGACTTCCATTAATGAAAAACTGTTTTTT.